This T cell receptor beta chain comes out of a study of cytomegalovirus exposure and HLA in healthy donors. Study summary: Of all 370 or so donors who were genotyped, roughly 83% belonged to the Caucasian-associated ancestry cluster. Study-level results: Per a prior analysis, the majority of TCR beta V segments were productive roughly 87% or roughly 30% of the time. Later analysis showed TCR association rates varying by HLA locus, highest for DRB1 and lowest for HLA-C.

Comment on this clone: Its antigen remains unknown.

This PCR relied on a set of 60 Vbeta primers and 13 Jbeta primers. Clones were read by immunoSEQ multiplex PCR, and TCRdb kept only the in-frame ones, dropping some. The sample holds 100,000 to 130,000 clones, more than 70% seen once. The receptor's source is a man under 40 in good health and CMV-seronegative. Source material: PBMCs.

This CDR3 is CASSLGLARDEQFF. In DNA, the CDR3 is TGCGCCAGCAGCCTAGGACTAGCTAGGGATGAGCAGTTCTTC. This chain links TRBV5-1 with TRBJ2-1, with 8 bases aligning to TRBD2. J lost 8 bases, V lost 4 bases, and 8 bases had no gene match. This CDR3 contains 14 residues. Germline CDR1 reads SGHRS; CDR2 reads YFSETQ.